Listed below are T cell receptor beta chains from one sample, sequenced in a study of shared clonotypes between healthy human individuals. TCRdb's table, derived via immunoSEQ multiplex PCR, lists solely in-frame clones and lacks some. The sample lists roughly 700,000 clones; under 80% were seen once. Sequenced: memory CD4+ T cells sorted from blood. The origin of the receptors is a woman under 40 in good health. Both conserved end residues are part of each CDR3. The D gene is left open where the match is weak. The size of a clone is reported for some rows only, either as once, few or many, or as a class for expanded clones.

j_call d_call clone_size v_call cdr3_aa cdr3_nt
TRBJ1-4 . few TRBV4-2 CASSQVRGTATNEKLFF TGTGCCAGCAGCCAAGTGAGGGGAACGGCAACTAATGAAAAACTGTTTTTT
TRBJ2-7 TRBD2 . TRBV6-5 CASSSRLAGAFYEQYF TGTGCCAGCAGTTCTCGACTAGCCGGAGCATTCTACGAGCAGTACTTC
TRBJ1-5 . . TRBV10-3 CAISDQGINQPQHF TGTGCCATCAGTGACCAGGGGATCAATCAGCCCCAGCATTTT
TRBJ2-3 . . TRBV7-2 CASSTATGRTDTQYF TGTGCCAGCAGCACGGCGACTGGGCGCACAGATACGCAGTATTTT
TRBJ1-1 TRBD1 . TRBV27 CASNSMVGGSLTTEAFF TGTGCCAGCAATTCTATGGTAGGGGGCTCGTTGACCACTGAAGCTTTCTTT
TRBJ2-2 . . TRBV7-9 CASSGGVTGMEELFF TGTGCCAGCAGCGGGGGGGTCACAGGGATGGAGGAGCTGTTTTTT
TRBJ2-2 TRBD2 few TRBV5-4 CASSLVLAGGLVNTGELFF TGTGCCAGCAGCTTGGTACTAGCGGGAGGTTTAGTGAACACCGGGGAGCTGTTTTTT
TRBJ1-1 . few TRBV30 CAWRSGLTNTEAFF TGTGCCTGGAGATCGGGGCTAACGAACACTGAAGCTTTCTTT
TRBJ2-3 TRBD1 . TRBV10-3 CATRGQEKWADTQYF TGTGCCACCAGGGGGCAGGAAAAATGGGCAGATACGCAGTATTTT
TRBJ1-5 . . TRBV9 CASSATGYEPQHF TGTGCCAGCAGCGCTACAGGGTACGAGCCCCAGCATTTT
TRBJ2-1 TRBD2 . TRBV4-2 CASSAANSGSSEQFF TGTGCCAGCAGCGCAGCGAATAGCGGGAGTAGTGAGCAGTTCTTC
TRBJ1-5 . . TRBV23-1 CASSQGTDSNQPQHF TGCGCCAGCAGTCAAGGGACGGACAGCAATCAGCCCCAGCATTTT
TRBJ1-1 . . TRBV5-1 CASSIVRGTEAFF TGCGCCAGCAGTATCGTTAGGGGGACTGAAGCTTTCTTT
TRBJ2-1 . . TRBV30 CAWRKRGTTPLDEQFF TGTGCCTGGAGGAAAAGGGGGACTACGCCCCTCGATGAGCAGTTCTTC
TRBJ2-7 . . TRBV5-8 CASSQEGNRLYEQYF TGTGCCAGCAGCCAAGAAGGAAACAGGCTGTACGAGCAGTACTTC
TRBJ2-7 . . TRBV6-5 CASKAGLTYEQYF TGTGCCAGCAAGGCCGGACTAACCTACGAGCAGTACTTC
TRBJ2-5 . . TRBV18 CASSPNPGYFQETQYF TGTGCCAGCTCACCGAATCCCGGATACTTTCAAGAGACCCAGTACTTC